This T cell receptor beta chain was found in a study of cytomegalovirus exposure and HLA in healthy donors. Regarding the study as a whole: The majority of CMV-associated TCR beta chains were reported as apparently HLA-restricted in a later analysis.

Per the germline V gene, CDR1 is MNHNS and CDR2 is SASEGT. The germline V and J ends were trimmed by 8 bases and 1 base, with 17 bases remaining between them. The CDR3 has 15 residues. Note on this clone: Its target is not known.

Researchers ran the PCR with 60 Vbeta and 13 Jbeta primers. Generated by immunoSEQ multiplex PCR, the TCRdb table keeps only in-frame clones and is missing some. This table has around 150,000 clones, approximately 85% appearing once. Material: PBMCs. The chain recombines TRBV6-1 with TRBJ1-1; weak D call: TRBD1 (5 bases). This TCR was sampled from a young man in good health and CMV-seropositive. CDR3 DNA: TGTGCCAGCGGGGGGGGGTGGGCGACGAACACTGAAGCTTTCTTT. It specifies CASGGGWATNTEAFF.